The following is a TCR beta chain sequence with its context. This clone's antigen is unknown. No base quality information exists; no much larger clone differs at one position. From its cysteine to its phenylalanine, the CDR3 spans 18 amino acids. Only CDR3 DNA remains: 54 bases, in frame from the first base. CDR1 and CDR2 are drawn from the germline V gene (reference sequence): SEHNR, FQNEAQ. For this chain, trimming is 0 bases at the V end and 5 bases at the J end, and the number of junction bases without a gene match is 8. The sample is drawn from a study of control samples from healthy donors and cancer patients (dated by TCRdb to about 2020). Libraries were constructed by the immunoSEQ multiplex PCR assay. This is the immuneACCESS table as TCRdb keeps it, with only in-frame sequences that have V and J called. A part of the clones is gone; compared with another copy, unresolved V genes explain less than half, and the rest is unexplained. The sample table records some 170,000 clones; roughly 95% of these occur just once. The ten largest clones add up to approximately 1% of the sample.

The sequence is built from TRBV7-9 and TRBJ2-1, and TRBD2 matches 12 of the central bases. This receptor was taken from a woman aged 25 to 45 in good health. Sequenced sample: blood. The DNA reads TGTGCCAGCAGCTTAGCGGCTAGGGCTAGCGGGAGGGACAATGAGCAGTTCTTC. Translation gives CASSLAARASGRDNEQFF.